The sequence of this T cell receptor beta chain was determined in a study of cytomegalovirus exposure and HLA in healthy donors (dated by TCRdb to the late 2010s). Regarding the study in general: According to an earlier analysis of several hundred of the donors, about 190 million T cells yielded 90 million to 140 million unique TCR beta sequences and more than 250 Gb of sequence data. Approximately 300 gigabases of sequencing data and 70 million to 95 million unique TCR sequences made up an early release that covered under 750 HLA-typed donors. Of the 300 to 500 genotyped donors, 75% to 85% were placed in the genetic ancestry cluster associated with self-reported Caucasian donors. The study aimed to test whether signatures of past pathogen exposure could be identified by cataloging public T cell receptors. The study used immunosequencing to profile the T cell repertoires of several hundred subjects and linked those repertoires to cytomegalovirus serostatus. Along with the roughly 670-subject first cohort, a separate validation cohort of over a hundred different subjects was used. To predict cytomegalovirus infection status, the study brought together high-throughput TCR immunosequencing, statistical association of individual TCRs with disease status, and machine learning. A later analysis re-analyzed previously published TCR beta repertoires from several hundred donors and added high-resolution HLA genotyping to study TCR occurrence patterns. Rather than drawing on any new phenotypic data, the later analysis identified candidate immune exposures from TCR beta sequences and the way those sequences occurred across donors. To decide whether each TCR beta V gene segment behaved as functional or pseudogenic, an earlier analysis of nearly 600 of the donors relied on high-throughput TCR beta sequencing. Donor age, sex, ethnicity and CMV serostatus were collected together with the repertoire data. A later genetic analysis used genome-wide SNP genotypes for 398 of the 666 donors, treating that subset as a discovery cohort. All discovery cohort repertoires had been generated using a single sequencing platform. HLA typing covered class I and class II loci at four-digit resolution. Typing coverage differed by locus: A, B, C, DRB1 and DQB1 were typed in about 620-640 donors, DQA1 in about 550, DPA1 in approximately 610, and DPB1 in roughly 450. Because of strong linkage in the cohort, roughly five DR-DQ haplotypes were treated as single units for association and clustering. Across 398 genotyped donors of the cohort, an average of approximately 240,000 unique TCR beta nucleotide sequences per donor were sequenced, and roughly 18% of those sequences were non-productive. On the study overall, not on this receptor specifically: In a later analysis, HLA-associated TCR beta chains were found to be more clonally expanded and to have lower generation probabilities than equally common non-associated chains. Strong co-occurrence of HLA alleles, especially DR and DQ, made assigning TCR associations to individual alleles difficult. The study listed 150 to 200 TCR beta chains as associated with cytomegalovirus. The cohort was sequenced for TCR beta chains only, and without alpha or paired-chain data the features that could be detected were limited. According to a later analysis, parvovirus B19, influenza, CMV and Epstein-Barr virus appeared linked to several top co-occurrence clusters. At a false discovery rate of 0.05, a later analysis linked some 17,000 TCR beta sequences to specific HLA alleles. Because some donors lacked HLA typing at each locus, the association tests relied only on the typed subset. A further reported finding was that TCR beta sequences accurately predicted the HLA-A and HLA-B alleles for most subjects in the first cohort. The authors suggested that the approach could potentially be generalized to other disease states and immunological phenotypes. The 87-base-pair reads could not distinguish some IMGT-functional V segments, including TRBV6-2 and TRBV6-3, so those segments were excluded. The only immune exposure information available for the cohort was CMV serostatus. Most TCR sequences were seen in very few donors, while some public TCRs were found in many individuals. Compared with the 666-donor mean, donors in an Asian-associated ancestry cluster had fewer N-insertions in productive TCRs, according to a later genetic analysis. In a later genetic analysis, a missense DCLRE1C variant was associated with V-gene and J-gene trimming of TCR beta chains, and the association was replicated in an independent cohort. In a later analysis, the rate of TCR association differed among HLA loci, with DRB1 alleles having the most associated TCRs and HLA-C alleles having the fewest. Correlated functional status among segregating V segments might reflect linkage disequilibrium, but an unknown experimental factor could not be ruled out. Three of the identified cytomegalovirus-associated TCR beta chains were confirmed in vitro to be specific for cytomegalovirus antigens. In an earlier analysis of a few hundred of the donors, most TCR beta V segments were observed in productive rearrangements about 87% or about 30% of the time, broadly matching IMGT annotations. Roughly 17 rarely observed V segments, including chromosome 9 orphons, were excluded from the earlier analysis of some 590 of the donors because counts were too low. Sequencing depth was assumed to be roughly uniform across donors in the presence/absence analyses, though that assumption may not hold. The classifier was reported to diagnose cytomegalovirus status with high specificity and sensitivity in both the original cohort and the validation cohort. In a later analysis, most CMV-associated TCR beta chains were found to appear HLA-restricted, with HLA associations seemingly driven largely by CMV exposure. A cluster of highly shared sequence variants was judged likely to be a technical artifact of the sequencing pipeline.

The trim is 5 bases for V and 4 bases for J, with a gap of 12 bases between the germline ends. The CDR3 contains 13 residues, cysteine and phenylalanine counted. Only the CDR3 DNA is retained, 39 bases long and in frame from the first base. Based on the germline V gene, the CDR1 and CDR2 sequences are KGHSH and LQKENI. Receptor libraries were prepared by the immunoSEQ multiplex PCR assay. For the multiplex PCR, a mixture combining 60 forward primers for TCR Vbeta segments and 13 reverse primers for TCR Jbeta segments was used. A multiplex PCR assay on genomic DNA amplified the CDR3 region of rearranged TCR beta genes. Amplified TCR beta libraries were sequenced as 87-base-pair reads on the Illumina HiSeq System. On the study's bioinformatics: A later analysis tallied around 87 million unique TCR beta chains across the 666 repertoires, and about 10 million of those chains were shared by two or more donors. Raw reads were error-corrected and collapsed into unique sequences by a nearest-neighbor algorithm in which closely related sequences were merged to remove PCR and sequencing errors. V, D and J gene segments were assigned by aligning CDR3 sequences to IMGT reference sequences. For a sequence to be retained, at least a six-nucleotide match to both a V gene segment and a J gene segment was required. Rearrangements were classified as productive when the CDR3 lacked stop codons and remained in frame with V and J, and all other rearrangements were classified as non-productive. Following IMGT convention, CDR3 was defined as the stretch from the second conserved V-encoded cysteine to the conserved J-encoded phenylalanine. The earlier analysis of about 590 of the donors excluded sequences that lacked an unambiguous match to a single V gene segment. An earlier analysis of about 590 of the donors classified V segments as functional when productive rearrangements were above 56.7% and as segregating when the standard deviation between donors was above 5%. A statistical classification framework was built for diagnosing cytomegalovirus status from the catalog of TCR beta chain sequences. V and J gene assignment, in a later analysis, came from comparing TCR nucleotide sequences with IMGT/GENE-DB human TR gene sequences. A later analysis assigned CDR3 sequences and most-parsimonious VDJ recombination scenarios with the TCRdist pipeline. In a later analysis, each TCR beta chain was defined by its CDR3 amino acid sequence together with its V-gene family, and reads lacking a unique V-gene family were excluded. A later analysis removed 592 highly shared, low-generation-probability nucleotide sequences to deal with suspected cross-contamination and a sequencing artifact. In a later analysis, a clonal expansion index was calculated for each public chain from normalized within-repertoire ranks of inferred template counts. In a later analysis, generation probabilities were computed using a VDJ recombination model fitted to out-of-frame rearrangements, and the results were checked against IGoR. Hypergeometric tests were used in a later analysis to score TCR-TCR, TCR-HLA and TCR-CMV co-occurrence, with a repertoire-size bias correction applied to the TCR pairs. In a later analysis, false discovery rates were estimated by permuting HLA or CMV assignments 20 times. In a later analysis, co-occurring TCRs were grouped using DBSCAN, with TCRdist sequence similarity added in when clustering inside HLA-allele-positive subsets. Repertoires with fewer than 30,000 or more than 120,000 public chains, plus five repertoires with anomalous nucleotide sharing, were excluded from co-occurrence clustering. This is the immuneACCESS table as TCRdb keeps it, with only in-frame sequences that have V and J called. A part of the clones is gone; compared with another copy, unresolved V genes explain less than half, and the rest is unexplained. V and J calls and clone size follow that table, whereas D and trimming were derived from the DNA. This sample has 150,000 or so clones in its table, and 80% of those were observed once. The top ten clones comprise 9.7% of the sample.

The cohort comprised some 730 healthy bone marrow donors. At the time of sampling, every cohort member was nominally healthy, though immune exposures that went unrecorded were likely present. The donor was CMV seropositive and belonged to the group of 250 to 350 seropositive cohort members. A peripheral blood sample was collected from each donor, and TCR beta sequencing was performed on peripheral blood mononuclear cells. Genomic DNA extraction from the blood cell samples was performed with the Qiagen DNeasy Blood Extraction Kit. On this clone itself: Its specific antigen is unknown. Base qualities are not provided; no much larger clone lies one nucleotide away.

The rearrangement joined TRBV18 to TRBJ2-7, with no confident D gene call. This clonotype originated in a man in his late teens or twenties in good health and CMV-seropositive. The sample taken for sequencing was PBMCs. The DNA is TGTGCCAGCTCAGCGTACGAAAGTTACGAGCAGTACTTC. It codes for CASSAYESYEQYF.